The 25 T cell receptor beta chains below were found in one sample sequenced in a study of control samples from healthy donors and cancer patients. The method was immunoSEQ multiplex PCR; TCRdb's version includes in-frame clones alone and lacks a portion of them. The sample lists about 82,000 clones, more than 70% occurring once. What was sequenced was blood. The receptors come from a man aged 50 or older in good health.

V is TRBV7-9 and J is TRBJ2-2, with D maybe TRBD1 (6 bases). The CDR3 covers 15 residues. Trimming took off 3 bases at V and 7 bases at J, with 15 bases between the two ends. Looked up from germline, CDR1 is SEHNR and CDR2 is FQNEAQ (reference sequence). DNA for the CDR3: TGTGCCAGCAGCTTGGTAGGGGGAGCCGACGGGGAGCTGTTTTTT. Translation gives CASSLVGGADGELFF.

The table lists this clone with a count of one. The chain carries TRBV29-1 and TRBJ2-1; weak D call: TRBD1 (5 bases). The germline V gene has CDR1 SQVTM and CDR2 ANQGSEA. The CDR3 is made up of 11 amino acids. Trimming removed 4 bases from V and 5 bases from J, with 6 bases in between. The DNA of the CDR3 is TGCAGCGTTGCCAGGGACAATGAGCAGTTCTTC. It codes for CSVARDNEQFF.

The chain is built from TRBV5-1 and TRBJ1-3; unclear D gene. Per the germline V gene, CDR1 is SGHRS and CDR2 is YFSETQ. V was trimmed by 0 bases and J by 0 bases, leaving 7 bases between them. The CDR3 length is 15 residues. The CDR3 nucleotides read TGCGCCAGCAGCTTGGACGCCTACTCTGGAAACACCATATATTTT. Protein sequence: CASSLDAYSGNTIYF.

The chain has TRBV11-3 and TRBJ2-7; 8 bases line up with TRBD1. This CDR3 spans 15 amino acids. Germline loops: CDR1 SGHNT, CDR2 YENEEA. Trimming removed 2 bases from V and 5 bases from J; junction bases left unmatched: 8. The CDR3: CASSLTGQVNHEQYF. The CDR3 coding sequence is TGTGCCAGCAGCTTAACGGGACAGGTCAACCACGAGCAGTACTTC.

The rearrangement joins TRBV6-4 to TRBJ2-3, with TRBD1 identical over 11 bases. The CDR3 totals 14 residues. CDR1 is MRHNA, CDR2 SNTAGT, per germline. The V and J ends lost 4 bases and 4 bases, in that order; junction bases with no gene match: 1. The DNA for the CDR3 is TGTGCCAGCAGTGCGGGACAGGGGGCAGATACGCAGTATTTT. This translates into CASSAGQGADTQYF.

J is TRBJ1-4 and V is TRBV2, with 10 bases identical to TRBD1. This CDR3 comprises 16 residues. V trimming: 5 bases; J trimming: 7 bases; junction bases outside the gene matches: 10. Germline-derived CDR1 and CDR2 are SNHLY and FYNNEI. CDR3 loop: CASSSRDRGGFEKLFF. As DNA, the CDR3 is TGTGCCAGCAGTTCACGGGACAGGGGAGGGTTTGAAAAACTGTTTTTT.

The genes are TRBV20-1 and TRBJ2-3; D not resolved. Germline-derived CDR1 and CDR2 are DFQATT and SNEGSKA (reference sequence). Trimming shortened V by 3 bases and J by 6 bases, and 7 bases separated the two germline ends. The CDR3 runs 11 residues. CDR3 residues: CSASMGDTQYF. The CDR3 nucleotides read TGCAGTGCTAGCATGGGGGATACGCAGTATTTT.

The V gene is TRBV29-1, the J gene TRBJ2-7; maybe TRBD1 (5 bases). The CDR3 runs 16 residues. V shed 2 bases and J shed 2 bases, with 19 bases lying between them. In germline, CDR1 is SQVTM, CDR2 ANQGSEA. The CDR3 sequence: CSVEKRTLETPYEQYV. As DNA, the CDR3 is TGCAGCGTTGAAAAGAGGACACTCGAGACCCCCTACGAGCAGTACGTC.

The CDR3 bases are TGCGCCAGCAGCCTGCGTGGGGCCAAAGAGACCCAGTACTTC. This sequence encodes CASSLRGAKETQYF. The rearrangement joins TRBV4-3 to TRBJ2-5; a weak D match, TRBD1 (5 bases). The CDR3 is 14 amino acids. CDR1 is LGHNA, CDR2 YSLEER, per germline. V was shortened by 4 bases and J by 3 bases, with 12 bases between the two germline ends.

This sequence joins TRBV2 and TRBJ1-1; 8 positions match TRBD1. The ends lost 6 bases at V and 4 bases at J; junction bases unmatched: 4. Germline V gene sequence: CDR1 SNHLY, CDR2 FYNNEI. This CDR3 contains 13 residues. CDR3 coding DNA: TGTGCCAGCAGCATAACAGGGGGCACTGAAGCTTTCTTT. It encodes CASSITGGTEAFF. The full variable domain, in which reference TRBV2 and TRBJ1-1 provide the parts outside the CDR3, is EPEVTQTPSHQVTQMGQEVILRCVPISNHLYFYWYRQILGQKVEFLVSFYNNEISEKSEIFDDQFSVERPDGSNFTLKIRSTKLEDSAMYFCASSITGGTEAFFGQGTRLTVV.

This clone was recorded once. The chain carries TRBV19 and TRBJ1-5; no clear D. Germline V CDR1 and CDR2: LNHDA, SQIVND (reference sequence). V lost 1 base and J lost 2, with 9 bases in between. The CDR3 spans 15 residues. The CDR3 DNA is TGTGCCAGTAGTATAGTCGGGGTACGCAATCAGCCCCAGCATTTT. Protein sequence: CASSIVGVRNQPQHF.

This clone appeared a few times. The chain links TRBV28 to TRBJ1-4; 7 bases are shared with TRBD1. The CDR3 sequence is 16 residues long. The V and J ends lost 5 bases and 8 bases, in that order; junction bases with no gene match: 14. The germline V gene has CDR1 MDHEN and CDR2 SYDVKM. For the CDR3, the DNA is TGTGCCAGCAGTCCCCTCGGACAGGATTTGTGGGAAAAACTGTTTTTT. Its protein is CASSPLGQDLWEKLFF.

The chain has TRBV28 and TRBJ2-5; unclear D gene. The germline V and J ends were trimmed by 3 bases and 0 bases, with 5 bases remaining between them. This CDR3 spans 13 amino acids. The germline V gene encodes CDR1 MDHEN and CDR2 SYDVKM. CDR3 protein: CASSFRNQETQYF. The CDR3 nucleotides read TGTGCCAGCAGTTTTCGAAACCAAGAGACCCAGTACTTC.

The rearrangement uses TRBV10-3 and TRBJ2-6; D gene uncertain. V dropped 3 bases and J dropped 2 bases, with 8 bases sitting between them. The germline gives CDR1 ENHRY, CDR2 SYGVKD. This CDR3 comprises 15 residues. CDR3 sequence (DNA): TGTGCCATCAGTGATCTGGACGCTGGGGCCAACGTCCTGACTTTC. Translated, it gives CAISDLDAGANVLTF.

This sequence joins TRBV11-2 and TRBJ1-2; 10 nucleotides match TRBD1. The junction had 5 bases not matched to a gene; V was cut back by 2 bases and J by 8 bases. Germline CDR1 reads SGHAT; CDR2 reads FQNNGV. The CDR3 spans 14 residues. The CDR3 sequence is CASSLSRQGAGYTF. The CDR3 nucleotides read TGTGCCAGCAGCTTATCGAGACAGGGGGCCGGCTACACCTTC. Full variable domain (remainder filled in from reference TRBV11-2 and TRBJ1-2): EAGVAQSPRYKIIEKRQSVAFWCNPISGHATLYWYQQILGQGPKLLIQFQNNGVVDDSQLPKDRFSAERLKGVDSTLKIQPAKLEDSAVYLCASSLSRQGAGYTFGSGTRLTVV.

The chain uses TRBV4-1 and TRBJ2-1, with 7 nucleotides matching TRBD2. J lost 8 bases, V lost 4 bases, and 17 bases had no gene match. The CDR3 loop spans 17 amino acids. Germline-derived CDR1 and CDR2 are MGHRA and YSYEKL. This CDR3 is CASSRRASGQAGDEQFF. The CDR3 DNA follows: TGCGCCAGCAGCCGGCGGGCTAGCGGTCAGGCGGGAGATGAGCAGTTCTTC.

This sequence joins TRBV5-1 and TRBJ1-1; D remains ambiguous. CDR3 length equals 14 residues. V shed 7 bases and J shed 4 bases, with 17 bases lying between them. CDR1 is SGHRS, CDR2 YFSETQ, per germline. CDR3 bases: TGCGCCAGCGGGGTGGGGAGGGCCGGCACTGAAGCTTTCTTT. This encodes CASGVGRAGTEAFF.

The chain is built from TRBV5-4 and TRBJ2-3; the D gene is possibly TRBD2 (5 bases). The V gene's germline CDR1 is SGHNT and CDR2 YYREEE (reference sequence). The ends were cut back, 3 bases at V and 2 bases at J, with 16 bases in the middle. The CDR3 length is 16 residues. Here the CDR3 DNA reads TGTGCCAGCAGCTCGTTGCAGCGGATTTCCACAGATACGCAGTATTTT. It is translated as CASSSLQRISTDTQYF.

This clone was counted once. CDR3 nucleotides: TGTGCCAGCAGCGACAGGGACAGGCGGCCGCTCACTGAAGCTTTCTTT. Encoded protein: CASSDRDRRPLTEAFF. This chain connects TRBV9 to TRBJ1-1, with 8 bases that match TRBD1. With V trimmed by 3 bases and J by 4 bases, 11 bases remained unmatched. From germline, CDR1 is SGDLS and CDR2 YYNGEE. The CDR3 runs 16 residues.

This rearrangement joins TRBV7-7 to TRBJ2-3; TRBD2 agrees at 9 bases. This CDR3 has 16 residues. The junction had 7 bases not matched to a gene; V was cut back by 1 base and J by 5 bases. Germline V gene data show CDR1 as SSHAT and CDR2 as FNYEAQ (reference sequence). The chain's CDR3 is CASSLGLAGAGDTQYF. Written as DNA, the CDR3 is TGTGCCAGCAGCTTAGGTTTAGCGGGGGCTGGAGATACGCAGTATTTT.

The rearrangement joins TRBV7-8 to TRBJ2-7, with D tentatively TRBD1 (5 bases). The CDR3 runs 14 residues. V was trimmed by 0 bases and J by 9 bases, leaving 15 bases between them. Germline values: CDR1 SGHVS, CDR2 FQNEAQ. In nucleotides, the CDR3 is TGTGCCAGCAGCTTAGCTGGGGCAGGGAAGGGGCAGTACGTC. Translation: CASSLAGAGKGQYV.

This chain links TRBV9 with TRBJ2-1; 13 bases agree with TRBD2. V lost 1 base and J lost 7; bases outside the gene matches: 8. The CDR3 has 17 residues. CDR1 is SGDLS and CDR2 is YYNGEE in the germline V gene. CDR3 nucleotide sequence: TGTGCCAGCAGCGTATTGGGTACTAGCGGGAGGGATAATGAGCAGTTCTTC. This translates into CASSVLGTSGRDNEQFF. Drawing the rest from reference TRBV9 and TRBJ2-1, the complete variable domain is DSGVTQTPKHLITATGQRVTLRCSPRSGDLSVYWYQQSLDQGLQFLIQYYNGEERAKGNILERFSAQQFPDLHSELNLSSLELGDSALYFCASSVLGTSGRDNEQFFGPGTRLTVL.

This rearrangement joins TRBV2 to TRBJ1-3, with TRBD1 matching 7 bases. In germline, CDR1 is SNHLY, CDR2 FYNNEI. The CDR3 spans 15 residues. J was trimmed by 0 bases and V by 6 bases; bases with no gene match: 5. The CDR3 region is CASRGTASSGNTIYF. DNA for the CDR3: TGTGCCAGCAGAGGGACAGCCAGCTCTGGAAACACCATATATTTT.

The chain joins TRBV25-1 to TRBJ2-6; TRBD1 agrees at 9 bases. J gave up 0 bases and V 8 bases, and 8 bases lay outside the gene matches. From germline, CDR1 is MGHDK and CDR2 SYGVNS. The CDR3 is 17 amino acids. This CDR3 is CASDPGTGRSGANVLTF. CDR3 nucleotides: TGTGCCAGCGACCCGGGGACAGGGCGCTCTGGGGCCAACGTCCTGACTTTC.

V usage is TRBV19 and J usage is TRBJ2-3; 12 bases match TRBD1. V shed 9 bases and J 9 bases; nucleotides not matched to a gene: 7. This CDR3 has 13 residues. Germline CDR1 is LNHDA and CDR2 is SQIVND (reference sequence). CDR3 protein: CASSGQGAGTQYF. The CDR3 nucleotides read TGTGCCAGCTCGGGACAGGGGGCCGGCACGCAGTATTTT. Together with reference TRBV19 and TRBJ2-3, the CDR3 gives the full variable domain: DGGITQSPKYLFRKEGQNVTLSCEQNLNHDAMYWYRQDPGQGLRLIYYSQIVNDFQKGDIAEGYSVSREKKESFPLTVTSAQKNPTAFYLCASSGQGAGTQYFGPGTRLTVL.